This passage covers 12 T cell receptor beta chains from one sample sequenced in a study of shared clonotypes between healthy human individuals. Produced via immunoSEQ multiplex PCR; TCRdb's table is partial and in-frame only. The sample includes some 300,000 clones, less than 75% of them seen just once. The sequencing input was memory CD4+ T cells sorted from blood. Indicated subset: CD45RA-negative fraction. These TCRs come from a man younger than 45 in good health.

The V and J genes are TRBV5-1 and TRBJ2-3, with 8 nucleotides matching TRBD2. Germline loops: CDR1 SGHRS, CDR2 YFSETQ. V gave up 2 bases and J gave up 6 bases; unmatched junction bases: 8. The length of the CDR3 is 15 residues. Here the CDR3 reads CASSFSGDLLDTQYF. In nucleotides, the CDR3 is TGCGCCAGCAGCTTTAGCGGGGACCTCCTGGATACGCAGTATTTT.

The chain carries TRBV19 and TRBJ2-3; D remains unclear. This CDR3 contains 16 residues. Germline V gene lookup returns CDR1 LNHDA and CDR2 SQIVND (reference sequence). V was clipped by 5 bases and J by 3 bases, with 18 bases between them. CDR3 amino acids: CASSPRDGSITDTQYF. CDR3 bases: TGTGCCAGTAGTCCGCGCGACGGGTCTATTACAGATACGCAGTATTTT. Full variable domain (remainder filled in from reference TRBV19 and TRBJ2-3): DGGITQSPKYLFRKEGQNVTLSCEQNLNHDAMYWYRQDPGQGLRLIYYSQIVNDFQKGDIAEGYSVSREKKESFPLTVTSAQKNPTAFYLCASSPRDGSITDTQYFGPGTRLTVL.

V gene TRBV5-6 combines with J gene TRBJ2-5, with 10 bases identical to TRBD1. V shed 5 bases, J shed 0 bases, and the junction held 4 bases outside the gene matches. Germline loops: CDR1 SGHDT, CDR2 YYEEEE. The CDR3 length is 15 residues. The CDR3 nucleotides are TGTGCCAGCAGTGGGACAGGGGCTTACCAAGAGACCCAGTACTTC. As protein: CASSGTGAYQETQYF.

This sequence joins TRBV5-1 and TRBJ2-6; D not certain. CDR3 length equals 16 residues. V lost 0 bases and J lost 4, with 11 bases in between. The germline CDR1 and CDR2 sequences are SGHRS and YFSETQ. In DNA form, the CDR3 reads TGCGCCAGCAGCTTGGGACCTGAGCTCGGGGCCAACGTCCTGACTTTC. Translated: CASSLGPELGANVLTF.

The rearrangement joins TRBV6-5 to TRBJ2-3, with D perhaps TRBD1 or TRBD2 (5 bases each). Germline CDR1 reads MNHEY; CDR2 reads SVGAGI. The CDR3 extends over 14 amino acids. Trimming shortened V by 4 bases and J by 3 bases, and 11 bases separated the two germline ends. For the CDR3, the DNA is TGTGCCAGCAGTTTACGGGGCCAAACAGATACGCAGTATTTT. Translating gives CASSLRGQTDTQYF.

CDR3 residues: CASSHPTSGSTETQYF. The CDR3 DNA reads TGCGCCAGCAGCCACCCCACGAGCGGCTCCACAGAGACCCAGTACTTC. The rearrangement joins TRBV4-1 to TRBJ2-5, with a weak D call TRBD2 (5 bases). V lost 3 bases and J lost 4, with 18 bases in between. Per germline, CDR1 MGHRA and CDR2 YSYEKL. This CDR3 has 16 residues.

CDR3 DNA sequence: TGTGCCAGCAGCCCCTGGGGAGGGCAGGGCACAGATACGCAGTATTTT. It specifies CASSPWGGQGTDTQYF. The rearrangement joins TRBV7-9 to TRBJ2-3, with 7 bases matching TRBD2. CDR1 SEHNR and CDR2 FQNEAQ come from the germline V gene (reference sequence). The CDR3 has 16 amino acids. V lost 5 bases to trimming and J lost 1 base; unmatched junction nucleotides: 9.

Points on this clone: The junction and the germline gene differ at one end; a read error may be behind it. V and J are TRBV29-1 and TRBJ2-1; 7 nucleotides agree with TRBD2. CDR1 is SQVTM, CDR2 ANQGSEA, per germline. The CDR3 runs 16 residues. CDR3 region: CSAEAGSASSYNEQFF. The CDR3 DNA is TGCAGCGCTGAAGCGGGGTCGGCGAGCTCCTACAATGAGCAGTTCTTC.

The chain uses TRBV10-1 and TRBJ2-2; D tentatively fits TRBD1 or TRBD2 (5 bases each). Germline CDR1 WNHNN, CDR2 SYGVQD (reference sequence). The CDR3 loop spans 15 amino acids. Trimming took 2 bases from V and 6 from J, leaving 13 bases between them. The CDR3 region is CASSEGGSRAGELFF. DNA of the CDR3: TGCGCCAGCAGTGAGGGGGGTAGTAGGGCCGGGGAGCTGTTTTTT.

V gene TRBV29-1 combines with J gene TRBJ1-4, with 9 bases identical to TRBD1. Trimming removed 6 bases from V and 7 bases from J; junction bases left unmatched: 6. Germline assignment: CDR1 SQVTM and CDR2 ANQGSEA. This CDR3 comprises 13 residues. The CDR3 sequence: CSVLGTGSEKLFF. CDR3 bases: TGCAGCGTGCTAGGGACAGGGAGTGAAAAACTGTTTTTT.

This clone was seen a few times. The V and J genes are TRBV9 and TRBJ2-1; TRBD2 agrees at 10 bases. Germline lookup yields CDR1 SGDLS and CDR2 YYNGEE. V lost 4 bases, J lost 8 bases, and 12 bases stayed unmatched. This CDR3 has 16 amino acids. The CDR3 nucleotides are TGTGCCAGCAGCTCGACGGGGTCGCTAGCGGGAGATGAGCAGTTCTTC. It specifies CASSSTGSLAGDEQFF. Filled out from reference TRBV9 and TRBJ2-1, the complete variable domain reads DSGVTQTPKHLITATGQRVTLRCSPRSGDLSVYWYQQSLDQGLQFLIQYYNGEERAKGNILERFSAQQFPDLHSELNLSSLELGDSALYFCASSSTGSLAGDEQFFGPGTRLTVL.

This clone has a single count. The rearrangement links TRBV19 to TRBJ1-1; D is ambiguous. The CDR3 runs 14 residues. V was clipped by 3 bases and J by 1 base, with 9 bases between them. Germline lookup yields CDR1 LNHDA and CDR2 SQIVND (reference sequence). The CDR3 reads CASSMLGANTEAFF. CDR3 bases: TGTGCCAGTAGTATGTTGGGCGCGAACACTGAAGCTTTCTTT.